This TCR beta chain was found in a study of OX40 agonist ivuxolimab in advanced cancers. Study at large: Patients undergoing dose escalation presented with hepatocellular carcinoma, melanoma, renal cell or head and neck cancer. Partial responses were achieved by three patients: one hepatocellular carcinoma, two cutaneous melanoma.

The CDR3 sequence is 15 residues long. V gave up 5 bases and J gave up 6 bases, with 20 bases separating them. The germline V gene has CDR1 MDHEN and CDR2 SYDVKM. Sequencing was performed with immunoSEQ multiplex PCR; in TCRdb, only in-frame clones are kept and a portion is missing. The sample includes some 19,000 clones, about 80% of them seen just once. The chain links TRBV28 to TRBJ2-7; possibly TRBD2 for D (5 bases). This clonotype originated in an adult with an advanced solid tumor such as melanoma, head and neck, liver or kidney cancer. Specimen: CD4+ or CD8+ T cells sorted from blood, collected in a trial of the OX40 agonist ivuxolimab. The CDR3 DNA reads as TGTGCCAGCAGTCAAAGCGGCCCGGTACCCCGCGAGCAGTACTTC. Translated: CASSQSGPVPREQYF.